This T cell receptor beta chain appears in the sequencing data of a study of T cell responses to AZD1222 COVID-19 vaccine. The CDR3 spans 13 residues. V was trimmed by 6 bases and J by 0 bases, leaving 8 bases between them. In germline, CDR1 is LNHDA, CDR2 SQIVND (reference sequence). The data were produced by immunoSEQ multiplex PCR, yet TCRdb's version contains in-frame clones alone and is incomplete. The sample records tens of thousands of clones, around nine tenths being singletons. The source is an adult in good health. The source material was peripheral blood, sampled on day 0 of AZD1222 vaccination. The chain combines TRBV19 with TRBJ1-1; D is unresolved. As DNA, the CDR3 is TGTGCCAGTAGCTTCCAGGTGAACACTGAAGCTTTCTTT. This encodes CASSFQVNTEAFF.